The next 26 T cell receptor beta chains were all read from a single sample in a study of beta chain features in type 1 diabetes. Notes on the study in general: TCRB CDR3 length was moderately but significantly reduced in all four CD4+ subsets of Type 1 diabetes patients.

The authors reverse transcribed all of the isolated RNA, so sequencing captured expressed TCRB transcripts. Clones were read by immunoSEQ multiplex PCR, and TCRdb kept only the in-frame ones, dropping some. The table shows over 150,000 clones, with just over 8% occurring only once. For these TCRs, the target antigens are not known. Sequencing used central memory CD4+ T cells from blood. Receptors originate from a woman aged 18-30 years with type 1 diabetes.

The sample holds a few counts of this clone. The chain links TRBV7-2 to TRBJ2-4; weak D call: TRBD1 (6 bases). This CDR3 comprises 15 residues. V lost 0 bases to trimming and J lost 9 bases, with 15 bases between them. Germline CDR1 is SGHTA and CDR2 is FQGNSA. CDR3 in amino acids: CASSLASQGRGIQYF. The CDR3 DNA follows: TGTGCCAGCAGCTTAGCGAGTCAGGGCAGGGGCATTCAGTACTTC.

This clone was seen only a few times. DNA for the CDR3: TGCAGTGCTAGTCGACTCTACGAGCAGTACTTC. Translating it yields CSASRLYEQYF. The rearrangement links TRBV20-1 to TRBJ2-7; D uncertain. CDR3 length: 11 amino acids. The ends were cut back, 3 bases at V and 3 bases at J, with 6 bases in the middle. The germline gives CDR1 DFQATT, CDR2 SNEGSKA (reference sequence).

This clone was recorded only once. V gene TRBV7-9 combines with J gene TRBJ1-5; maybe TRBD1 (6 bases). The V end lost 5 bases, the J end lost 4 bases, and 9 bases lay between the germline ends. CDR3 length equals 13 residues. Germline V gives CDR1 SEHNR, CDR2 FQNEAQ (reference sequence). CDR3 in amino acids: CASSKDSNQPQHF. CDR3 bases: TGTGCCAGCAGCAAGGACAGTAATCAGCCCCAGCATTTT.

V usage is TRBV6-1 and J usage is TRBJ1-5; weak D call: TRBD1 (5 bases). This CDR3 is 13 amino acids long. V dropped 6 bases and J dropped 4 bases, with 10 bases sitting between them. Germline V CDR1 and CDR2: MNHNS, SASEGT. This CDR3 reads CASRAGINQPQHF. Here the CDR3 DNA reads TGTGCCAGCAGAGCAGGGATAAATCAGCCCCAGCATTTT.

This chain joins TRBV2 and TRBJ2-5, with D maybe TRBD1 (5 bases). The germline V gene encodes CDR1 SNHLY and CDR2 FYNNEI. Trimming cost V 4 bases and J 5 bases, with 11 bases left between them. The CDR3 spans 13 residues. The CDR3 loop is CASSARQLETQYF. The CDR3 coding sequence is TGTGCCAGCAGTGCGCGACAGCTGGAGACCCAGTACTTC.

The V and J genes are TRBV5-1 and TRBJ2-7, with D possibly being TRBD1 (6 bases). CDR3 length equals 15 residues. Germline V gives CDR1 SGHRS, CDR2 YFSETQ. Trimming cost V 0 bases and J 5 bases, with 15 bases left between them. CDR3 DNA sequence: TGCGCCAGCAGCTTGGGACAGGCCATGAGGGACGAGCAGTACTTC. Translated: CASSLGQAMRDEQYF.

The CDR3 here is CASREGTSGPGVHNEQFF. The CDR3 bases are TGTGCCAGCAGGGAGGGGACTAGCGGACCAGGGGTTCACAATGAGCAGTTCTTC. This chain links TRBV5-4 with TRBJ2-1, with 11 bases fitting TRBD2. V trimming: 5 bases; J trimming: 5 bases; junction bases outside the gene matches: 15. The germline CDR1 and CDR2 sequences are SGHNT and YYREEE (reference sequence). The CDR3 runs to 18 residues.

This clone was seen more than once but under ten times. The chain joins TRBV5-1 to TRBJ1-4, with 7 positions matching TRBD1. V gave up 4 bases and J gave up 2 bases; unmatched junction bases: 8. Germline values: CDR1 SGHRS, CDR2 YFSETQ. The CDR3 contains 16 residues. Here the CDR3 reads CASSTGEVVTNEKLFF. The CDR3 DNA reads as TGCGCCAGCAGCACAGGGGAGGTGGTGACTAATGAAAAACTGTTTTTT.

The V call is TRBV7-2, the J call TRBJ2-3, with a weak D call TRBD1 (5 bases). CDR1 and CDR2 (germline): SGHTA, FQGNSA. The V and J ends lost 7 bases and 2 bases respectively, with 13 bases between them. The CDR3 sequence is 14 residues long. This chain's CDR3 is CASTIRGSTDTQYF. CDR3 nucleotides: TGTGCCAGCACCATAAGGGGATCCACAGATACGCAGTATTTT.

J is TRBJ1-1 and V is TRBV6-5; D not certain. CDR1 and CDR2 (germline): MNHEY, SVGAGI. The CDR3 loop spans 12 amino acids. Trimming pared 6 bases from V and 0 bases from J, leaving 5 bases between. The DNA of the CDR3 is TGTGCCAGCAGGGACTTGAACACTGAAGCTTTCTTT. Protein sequence: CASRDLNTEAFF.

The gene calls are TRBV14 and TRBJ1-2, with D unresolved. The CDR3 extends over 12 amino acids. Per the germline V gene, CDR1 is SGHDN and CDR2 is FVKESK. Trimming took off 1 base at V and 8 bases at J, with 8 bases between the two ends. The chain's CDR3 is CASSQGSEGYTF. Here the CDR3 DNA reads TGTGCCAGCAGCCAAGGGAGCGAAGGCTACACCTTC.

The chain carries TRBV19 and TRBJ1-4; 9 bases map to TRBD1. With 6 bases clipped from V and 0 bases from J, the junction kept 20 bases outside the gene matches. Germline CDR1 reads LNHDA; CDR2 reads SQIVND (reference sequence). This CDR3 spans 21 amino acids. CDR3: CASSTRPRFPGQGATNEKLFF. The CDR3 nucleotides are TGTGCCAGTAGCACTCGACCAAGGTTTCCGGGACAGGGCGCAACTAATGAAAAACTGTTTTTT.

The chain links TRBV5-1 to TRBJ1-2, with D possibly TRBD1 on 6 matching bases. In germline, CDR1 is SGHRS, CDR2 YFSETQ. V was shortened by 4 bases and J by 4 bases, with 8 bases between the two germline ends. This CDR3 region has 12 residues. CDR3 bases: TGCGCCAGCAGCCAACAGGGCTATGGCTACACCTTC. This codes for CASSQQGYGYTF.

The chain is built from TRBV7-8 and TRBJ1-1, with TRBD1 as a possible D gene (5 bases). The CDR3 has 15 amino acids. Germline V gene lookup returns CDR1 SGHVS and CDR2 FQNEAQ. V lost 3 bases to trimming and J lost 1 base, with 12 bases between them. The CDR3 DNA follows: TGTGCCAGCAGCTTCTCTGGACAATCGAACACTGAAGCTTTCTTT. Protein product: CASSFSGQSNTEAFF.

The chain is built from TRBV5-4 and TRBJ2-5, with TRBD2 matching 7 bases. V was clipped by 0 bases and J by 5 bases; unmatched bases: 4. The CDR3 totals 14 residues. Germline assignment: CDR1 SGHNT and CDR2 YYREEE (reference sequence). The CDR3 region is CASSLALGGETQYF. CDR3 sequence (DNA): TGTGCCAGCAGCTTGGCCTTGGGGGGGGAGACCCAGTACTTC.

The rearrangement links TRBV4-3 to TRBJ1-5, with D maybe TRBD1 (5 bases). The CDR3 length is 16 residues. Germline-derived CDR1 and CDR2 are LGHNA and YSLEER. V was cut by 4 bases and J by 3 bases, with 16 bases left in between. The CDR3 loop reads CASSPTERGSNQPQHF. Here the CDR3 DNA reads TGCGCCAGCAGCCCGACGGAAAGGGGCTCCAATCAGCCCCAGCATTTT.

This clone was observed many times. This sequence joins TRBV9 and TRBJ2-1; no firm D call. V shed 0 bases and J shed 8 bases, with 6 bases lying between them. The germline V gene encodes CDR1 SGDLS and CDR2 YYNGEE. The CDR3 has 12 residues. Here the CDR3 DNA reads TGTGCCAGCAGCGTAGTGAGCCATGAGCAGTTCTTC. Translation gives CASSVVSHEQFF.

This clone appeared a few times. The chain combines TRBV29-1 with TRBJ2-4; 14 nucleotides line up with TRBD2. Trimming cost V 7 bases and J 3 bases; bases outside gene matches: 14. The CDR3 totals 18 residues. Germline V CDR1 and CDR2: SQVTM, ANQGSEA. CDR3 DNA: TGCAGCGCCGGGACTAGCGGGAGATTTGGGGAGGGCAAAAACATTCAGTACTTC. This sequence encodes CSAGTSGRFGEGKNIQYF.

Only a few counts were recorded for this clone. The rearrangement uses TRBV21-1 and TRBJ2-5; TRBD2, as called in the table, went unchecked against the DNA. The J call is uncertain, as TRBJ2-7 better fits the DNA end. TRBV21-1 is noted as a pseudogene. CDR3 size: 17 residues. CDR3 amino acids: CASRLAGGLSSSYEQYF. CDR3 nucleotides: TGTGCCAGTCGACTAGCGGGGGGACTTTCCAGCTCCTACGAGCAGTACTTC.

This clone showed up just a few times. The J gene is TRBJ1-1, the V gene TRBV2; D is perhaps TRBD1 (5 bases). V lost 6 bases, J lost 1 base, and 15 bases lay in between. CDR1 is SNHLY and CDR2 is FYNNEI in the germline V gene. The CDR3 consists of 15 residues. The CDR3 here is CASSIDRQRNTEAFF. In DNA, the CDR3 is TGTGCCAGCAGCATCGACAGACAACGGAACACTGAAGCTTTCTTT.

The V gene is TRBV4-3, the J gene TRBJ1-6; D may be TRBD1 (5 bases). Per the germline V gene, CDR1 is LGHNA and CDR2 is YSLEER. This CDR3 has 14 residues. The V gene lost 4 bases and the J gene lost 7 bases, with 11 bases spanning the gap. CDR3 region: CASSRDSSNSPLHF. The CDR3 DNA follows: TGCGCCAGCAGCCGAGACAGTTCAAATTCACCCCTCCACTTT.

The CDR3 loop reads CASSLQGASTEAFF. CDR3 sequence (DNA): TGCGCCAGCAGCTTGCAGGGGGCGAGTACTGAAGCTTTCTTT. The chain uses TRBV5-1 and TRBJ1-1; 8 bases line up with TRBD1. V dropped 1 base and J dropped 5; count of bases not matched to a gene: 4. Germline loops: CDR1 SGHRS, CDR2 YFSETQ. The CDR3 consists of 14 residues.

This sequence joins TRBV30 and TRBJ1-3; D gene unclear. Trimming took 2 bases from V and 0 from J, leaving 11 bases between them. The CDR3 contains 15 residues. CDR1 GTSNPN and CDR2 SVGIG come from the germline V gene (reference sequence). The CDR3 here is CAWSRMRVSGNTIYF. Here the CDR3 DNA reads TGTGCCTGGAGTCGAATGCGGGTCTCTGGAAACACCATATATTTT.

This clone was found a few times. The V call is TRBV4-2, the J call TRBJ2-7; D not resolved. The CDR3 consists of 16 residues. The germline V gene has CDR1 LGHNA and CDR2 YNFKEQ. Trimming took off 4 bases at V and 3 bases at J, with 19 bases between the two ends. Here the CDR3 DNA reads TGTGCCAGCAGCCTTCAGATAAGTGGCGGATTCTACGAGCAGTACTTC. Protein product: CASSLQISGGFYEQYF.

This clone showed up just a few times. The chain uses TRBV28 and TRBJ1-2, with D uncertain. The CDR3 has 12 amino acids. V was trimmed by 5 bases and J by 2 bases, leaving 6 bases between them. CDR1 MDHEN and CDR2 SYDVKM come from the germline V gene. The CDR3 DNA sequence: TGTGCCAGCAGTAGAGGAAACTATGGCTACACCTTC. This translates into CASSRGNYGYTF.

The V call is TRBV7-9, the J call TRBJ2-5; no clear D gene. Germline values: CDR1 SEHNR, CDR2 FQNEAQ (reference sequence). This CDR3 spans 15 amino acids. The V and J ends lost 1 base and 1 base respectively, with 10 bases between them. The CDR3 DNA sequence: TGTGCCAGCAGCTTAGGGAGTTTGGGCCAAGAGACCCAGTACTTC. Its protein is CASSLGSLGQETQYF.